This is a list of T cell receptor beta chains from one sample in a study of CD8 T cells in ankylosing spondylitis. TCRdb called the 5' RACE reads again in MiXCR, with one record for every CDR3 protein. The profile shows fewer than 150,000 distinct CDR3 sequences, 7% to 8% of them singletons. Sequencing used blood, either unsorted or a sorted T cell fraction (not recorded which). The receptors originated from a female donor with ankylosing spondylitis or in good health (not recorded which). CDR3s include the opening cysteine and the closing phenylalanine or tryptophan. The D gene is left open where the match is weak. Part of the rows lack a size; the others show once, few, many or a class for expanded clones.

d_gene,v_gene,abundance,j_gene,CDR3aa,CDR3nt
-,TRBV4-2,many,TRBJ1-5,CASSQRVQGTLGSNQPQHF,TGTGCCAGCAGCCAACGGGTCCAGGGTACCCTAGGTAGCAATCAGCCCCAGCATTTT
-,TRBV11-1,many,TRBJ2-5,CASSRDTYQETQYF,TGTGCCAGCAGCCGGGACACCTACCAAGAGACCCAGTACTTC
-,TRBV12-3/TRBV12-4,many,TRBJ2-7,CASTRTSEREQYF,TGTGCCAGCACTCGCACTTCCGAGCGAGAGCAGTACTTC
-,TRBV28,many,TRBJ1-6,CASSLWPTAALHF,TGTGCCAGCAGTTTATGGCCGACCGCAGCCCTCCACTTT
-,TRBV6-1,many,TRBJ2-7,CASSREYLYEQYF,TGTGCCAGCAGCCGGGAATACCTCTACGAGCAGTACTTC
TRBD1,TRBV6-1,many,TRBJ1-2,CASRETGTHGYTF,TGTGCCAGCAGAGAGACAGGGACTCATGGCTACACCTTC
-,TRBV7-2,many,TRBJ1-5,CASSFSLGSNQPQHF,TGTGCCAGCAGCTTTAGCCTGGGGAGCAATCAGCCCCAGCATTTT
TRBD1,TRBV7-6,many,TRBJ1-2,CASSLAPRGLGYTF,TGTGCCAGCAGCTTAGCGCCCAGGGGGCTCGGCTACACCTTC
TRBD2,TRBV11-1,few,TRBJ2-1,CASSLGLAGGPSYNEQFF,TGTGCCAGCAGCCTTGGACTAGCGGGGGGGCCCTCCTACAATGAGCAGTTCTTC
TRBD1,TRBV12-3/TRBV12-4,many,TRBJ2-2,CASSLGQGWHTGELFF,TGTGCCAGCAGTTTAGGACAGGGCTGGCACACCGGGGAGCTGTTTTTT
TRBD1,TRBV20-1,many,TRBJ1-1,CSAEDRVGGTEAFF,TGCAGTGCTGAAGACAGGGTTGGCGGAACTGAAGCTTTCTTT
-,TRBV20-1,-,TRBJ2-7,CSAPNGYEQYF,TGCAGTGCCCCGAACGGGTACGAGCAGTACTTC
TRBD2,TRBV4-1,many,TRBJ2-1,CASSQTPGTNSYNEQFF,TGCGCCAGCAGCCAGACACCGGGGACTAACTCCTACAATGAGCAGTTCTTC
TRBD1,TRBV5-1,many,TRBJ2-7,CASSLEGTGTYEQYF,TGCGCCAGCAGCTTGGAGGGGACAGGCACCTACGAGCAGTACTTC
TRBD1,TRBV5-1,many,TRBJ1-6,CASSAGQGGGSPLHF,TGCGCCAGCAGCGCGGGACAGGGCGGGGGATCACCCCTCCACTTT
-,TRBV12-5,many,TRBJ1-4,CASGSRGMANEKLFF,TGTGCTAGTGGTTCCAGGGGTATGGCTAATGAAAAACTGTTTTTT
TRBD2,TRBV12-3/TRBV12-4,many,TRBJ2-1,CASSKSRLAASYNEQFF,TGTGCCAGCAGTAAGTCCCGACTAGCGGCCTCCTACAATGAGCAGTTCTTC
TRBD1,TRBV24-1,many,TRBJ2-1,CATSDPGTGGGNEQFF,TGTGCCACCAGTGATCCCGGGACAGGGGGTGGCAATGAGCAGTTCTTC
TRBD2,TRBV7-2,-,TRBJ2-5,CASSLAPREAQYF,TGTGCCAGCAGCTTAGCCCCCCGGGAGGCCCAGTACTTC
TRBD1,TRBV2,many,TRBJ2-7,CASSDPRQGANYEQYF,TGTGCCAGCAGTGACCCCCGACAGGGGGCTAACTACGAGCAGTACTTC
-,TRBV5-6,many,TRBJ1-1,CASSADSTTEAFF,TGTGCCAGCAGCGCCGATTCAACGACTGAAGCTTTCTTT
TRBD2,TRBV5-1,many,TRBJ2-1,CASSTGTSGYNEQFF,TGCGCCAGCAGCACCGGGACTAGCGGATACAATGAGCAGTTCTTC
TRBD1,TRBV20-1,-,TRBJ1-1,CSARVFAGGTEAFF,TGCAGTGCTAGAGTATTCGCAGGGGGCACTGAAGCTTTCTTT
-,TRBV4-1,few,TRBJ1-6,CASSQLDSPLHF,TGCGCCAGCAGCCAATTGGATTCACCCCTCCACTTT
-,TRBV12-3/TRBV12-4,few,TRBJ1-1,CASSSGVLGTEAFF,TGTGCCAGCAGTTCAGGGGTCCTGGGCACTGAAGCTTTCTTT
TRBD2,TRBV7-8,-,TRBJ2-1,CASRGGGTEQFF,TGTGCCAGCAGGGGCGGGGGGACCGAGCAGTTCTTC
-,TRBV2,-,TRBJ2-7,CASSEAGRRRYEQYF,TGTGCCAGCAGTGAGGCCGGCCGCAGAAGGTACGAGCAGTACTTC
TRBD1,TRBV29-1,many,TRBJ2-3,CSAPGQGRQDTQYF,TGCAGCGCCCCGGGACAGGGACGACAGGATACGCAGTATTTT
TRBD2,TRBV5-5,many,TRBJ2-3,CASSVAGGPTDTQYF,TGTGCCAGCAGCGTTGCGGGGGGGCCAACAGATACGCAGTATTTT
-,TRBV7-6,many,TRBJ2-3,CASSPEGGTDTQYF,TGTGCCAGCAGCCCCGAAGGAGGCACAGATACGCAGTATTTT
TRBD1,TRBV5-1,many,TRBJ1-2,CASSLEGTGSSGYTF,TGCGCCAGCAGCTTGGAAGGGACAGGGTCTAGTGGCTACACCTTC
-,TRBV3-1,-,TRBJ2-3,CASCQDRSMSSDTQYF,TGTGCCTCCTGCCAAGATAGGTCGATGTCGTCAGATACGCAGTATTTT
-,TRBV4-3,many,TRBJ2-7,CASQSRIGDEQYF,TGCGCCAGTCAGTCTCGTATAGGCGACGAGCAGTACTTC
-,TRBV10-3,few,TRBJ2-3,CAISEFTGGADTQYF,TGTGCCATCAGTGAATTTACAGGGGGGGCAGATACGCAGTATTTT
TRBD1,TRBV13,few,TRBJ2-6,CASSFGTVTSGANVLTF,TGTGCCAGCAGCTTCGGGACAGTGACCTCTGGGGCCAACGTCCTGACTTTC
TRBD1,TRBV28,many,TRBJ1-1,CASSTQRTGRLNTEAFF,TGTGCCAGCAGTACACAGAGGACAGGGCGGTTGAACACTGAAGCTTTCTTT
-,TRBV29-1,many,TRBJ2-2,CSVFLGRNTGELFF,TGCAGCGTTTTTCTTGGCAGGAACACCGGGGAGCTGTTTTTT
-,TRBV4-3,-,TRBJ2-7,CASSPGQGFGYEQYF,TGCGCCAGCAGCCCCGGGCAGGGATTCGGGTACGAGCAGTACTTC
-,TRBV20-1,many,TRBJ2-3,CSARADTQYF,TGCAGTGCTAGAGCAGATACGCAGTATTTT
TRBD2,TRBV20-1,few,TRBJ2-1,CSARKLAGPNNEQFF,TGCAGTGCTAGGAAACTAGCGGGCCCGAACAATGAGCAGTTCTTC
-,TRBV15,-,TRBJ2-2,CATSRAPGDLRELFF,TGTGCCACCAGCAGAGCCCCAGGGGATCTCCGGGAGCTGTTTTTT
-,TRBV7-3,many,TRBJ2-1,CASSLSPGSGNEQFF,TGTGCCAGCAGCTTATCCCCCGGTTCTGGCAATGAGCAGTTCTTC
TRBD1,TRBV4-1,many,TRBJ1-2,CASSPGQGPSANYGYTF,TGCGCCAGCAGCCCCGGACAGGGACCCTCTGCTAACTATGGCTACACCTTC
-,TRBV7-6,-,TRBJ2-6,CATSGDSKSGANVLTF,TGTGCCACCAGTGGGGACTCAAAATCCGGGGCCAACGTCCTGACTTTC
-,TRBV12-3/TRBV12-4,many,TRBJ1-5,CASSTAPGNQPQHF,TGTGCCAGCAGCACCGCTCCGGGGAATCAGCCCCAGCATTTT
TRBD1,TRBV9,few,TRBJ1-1,CASSLTGGRTEAFF,TGTGCCAGCAGCCTTACAGGGGGCCGCACTGAAGCTTTCTTT